The 14 T cell receptor beta chains below were found in one sample sequenced in a study of blood T cell repertoires in COVID-19 (dated by TCRdb to 2018 to 2020). Libraries came from the immunoSEQ multiplex PCR assay. TCRdb re-hosts the immuneACCESS table, in-frame sequences only. Its copies lack some clones; in the studies checked, an unresolved V gene accounts for under half of them, and the cause for the rest is not known. Here the sample has around 400,000 clones; more than 75% occur a single time. About 2% of the sample comes from the top ten. Sequences were obtained from peripheral blood. The receptors shown here come from an older woman with COVID-19, enrolled during active disease.

This sequence joins TRBV4-1 and TRBJ1-4; D is ambiguous. The CDR3 is made up of 16 amino acids. CDR1 MGHRA and CDR2 YSYEKL come from the germline V gene. V was trimmed by 0 bases and J by 8 bases, leaving 16 bases between them. The CDR3 DNA is TGCGCCAGCAGCCAAGAGAATGGGCCACTAGGCGAAAAACTGTTTTTT. This sequence encodes CASSQENGPLGEKLFF.

J is TRBJ2-3 and V is TRBV2; TRBD2 might be the D (6 bases). CDR1 and CDR2 from the germline V gene are SNHLY and FYNNEI. The CDR3 is made up of 14 amino acids. V lost 7 bases and J 8 bases, leaving 19 bases between the germline ends. CDR3 bases: TGTGCCAGCACGGGTGCGGGGTCACGCGGTACGCAGTATTTT. This codes for CASTGAGSRGTQYF.

This chain links TRBV11-2 with TRBJ1-5; 7 bases are shared with TRBD1. The CDR3 totals 15 residues. The junction had 6 bases not matched to a gene; V was cut back by 5 bases and J by 2 bases. Germline values: CDR1 SGHAT, CDR2 FQNNGV. CDR3 protein: CASSPRGTGNQPQHF. CDR3 in DNA: TGTGCCAGCAGCCCCCGCGGGACAGGCAATCAGCCCCAGCATTTT.

At least ten counts were recorded for this clone. J is TRBJ1-4 and V is TRBV2, with TRBD1 identical over 12 bases. Germline CDR1 and CDR2: SNHLY and FYNNEI. With 5 bases clipped from V and 7 bases from J, the junction kept 2 bases outside the gene matches. The CDR3 spans 14 residues. The CDR3 region is CASSRDRGLEKLFF. CDR3 in DNA: TGTGCCAGCAGTCGGGACAGGGGGCTTGAAAAACTGTTTTTT.

The CDR3, as DNA: TGTGCCAGCAGTTTCCTTGACAGTAGCTACGAGCAGTACTTC. Encoded protein: CASSFLDSSYEQYF. The gene calls are TRBV28 and TRBJ2-7; D may be TRBD1 (5 bases). The V end lost 3 bases, the J end lost 3 bases, and 12 bases lay between the germline ends. The CDR3 spans 14 residues. CDR1 is MDHEN and CDR2 is SYDVKM in the germline V gene.

About this clone itself: Other DNA sequences in this specimen translate into the identical CDR3. This chain uses TRBV3-1 (or the pseudogene TRBV3-2) with TRBJ1-4; TRBD1 agrees at 7 bases. Germline values: CDR1 LGHDT, CDR2 YNNKEL (reference sequence). This CDR3 has 14 residues. Losses at the gene ends were 6 bases for V and 2 bases for J; bases not matched to a gene: 3. The CDR3 bases are TGTGCCAGCAGTCTACAGGGGACTAATGAAAAACTGTTTTTT. This sequence encodes CASSLQGTNEKLFF.

The CDR3 region has the DNA TGTGCCAGCAGCCAAGGGGCAGGGTATAATTCACCCCTCCACTTT. It codes for CASSQGAGYNSPLHF. This chain uses TRBV14 with TRBJ1-6, with TRBD1 as a possible D gene (5 bases). From germline, CDR1 is SGHDN and CDR2 FVKESK. With 1 base removed from V and 4 bases from J, the gap between germline ends came to 8 bases. The CDR3 runs to 15 residues.

This chain links TRBV7-6 with TRBJ1-1; D not resolved. The CDR3 extends over 16 amino acids. Per germline, CDR1 SGHVS and CDR2 FNYEAQ. V was trimmed by 1 base and J by 4 bases, leaving 16 bases between them. In nucleotides, the CDR3 is TGTGCCAGCAGCTTAGGACGGGCGGGAGCGGGCACTGAAGCTTTCTTT. This sequence encodes CASSLGRAGAGTEAFF.

About this clone itself: This same CDR3 is encoded by further DNA sequences in the sample. This chain connects TRBV6-5 to TRBJ1-1; D call uncertain. Germline CDR1 is MNHEY and CDR2 is SVGAGI. The CDR3 has 13 residues. V lost 6 bases to trimming and J lost 2 bases, with 10 bases between them. The CDR3 spells CASRSTVNTEAFF. The CDR3 DNA reads TGTGCCAGCAGATCCACAGTTAACACTGAAGCTTTCTTT.

The gene calls are TRBV5-5 and TRBJ2-2; 10 bases are shared with TRBD2. Germline CDR1 reads SGHKS; CDR2 reads YYEKEE (reference sequence). The V gene end was trimmed by 2 bases and the J gene end by 4 bases; junction bases not matched to a gene: 5. The CDR3 has 16 residues. CDR3 amino acids: CASSLASGGGTGELFF. The CDR3 nucleotides are TGTGCCAGCAGCTTAGCTAGCGGGGGTGGCACCGGGGAGCTGTTTTTT.

V usage is TRBV2 and J usage is TRBJ2-3, with D possibly matching TRBD2 (5 bases). Between the trimmed V and J ends, which lost 4 bases and 5 bases, there was a span of 19 bases. The germline V gene has CDR1 SNHLY and CDR2 FYNNEI. The CDR3 sequence is 16 residues long. CDR3 protein: CASSVVPGRFRDTQYF. CDR3 DNA: TGTGCCAGCAGTGTTGTCCCGGGGAGATTTAGAGATACGCAGTATTTT.

The chain recombines TRBV6-2 or TRBV6-3 with TRBJ2-7; 7 bases match TRBD1. The V gene end was trimmed by 4 bases and the J gene end by 3 bases; junction bases not matched to a gene: 9. There are 15 residues in the CDR3. Germline lookup yields CDR1 MNHEY and CDR2 SVGEGT. The CDR3: CASSFRQGRGYEQYF. Written as DNA, the CDR3 is TGTGCCAGCAGTTTTAGACAGGGTAGGGGCTACGAGCAGTACTTC.

The chain is built from TRBV19 and TRBJ1-4; D is possibly TRBD1 (6 bases). Trimming removed 7 bases at V and 3 bases at J, with 12 bases between. Germline V lookup: CDR1 LNHDA, CDR2 SQIVND (reference sequence). The CDR3 consists of 14 residues. CDR3 nucleotide sequence: TGTGCCAGTAAGGGGGGGGCGGCTAATGAAAAACTGTTTTTT. It is translated as CASKGGAANEKLFF.

This clone showed up just a few times. V is TRBV30 and J is TRBJ1-5, with no clear D. The CDR3 has 14 amino acids. Trimming pared 2 bases from V and 0 bases from J, leaving 8 bases between. The germline gives CDR1 GTSNPN, CDR2 SVGIG (reference sequence). The CDR3 reads CAWSNINSNQPQHF. Written as DNA, the CDR3 is TGTGCCTGGAGTAATATTAATAGCAATCAGCCCCAGCATTTT.